A selection of T cell receptor beta chains follows, all from one sample in a study of T cell clusters in autoimmune cytopenias. Following a re-call of the multiplex PCR reads, TCRdb has one entry per CDR3 protein and lacks DNA. The clone table shows 7,000 to 10,000 distinct CDR3 sequences, with the ten largest holding more than 4.5%. The specimen was peripheral blood. All receptors derive from a human donor with an autoimmune cytopenia or autoimmune hepatitis (not recorded which). Both conserved end residues are part of each CDR3. Size is stated for part of the rows, as once, few or many counts, or as a class when the clone is expanded.

CASSSAGGNDEQFF | TRBJ2-1 | - | TRBV5-6
CASKVSAAGTASPLHF | TRBJ1-6 | medium-sized | TRBV19
CSARHGQGNTEAFF | TRBJ1-1 | - | TRBV20-1
CASSDPRELFF | TRBJ2-2 | medium-sized | TRBV6-2/TRBV6-3
CASSYTTGSDQPQHF | TRBJ1-5 | medium-sized | TRBV6-5
CASSFLGAGKLFF | TRBJ1-4 | - | TRBV28
CASSYGGSDEKLFF | TRBJ1-4 | medium-sized | TRBV6-5
CASSTRHSGASGYTF | TRBJ1-2 | medium-sized | TRBV19
CASSFFIGIQAPFF | TRBJ2-1 | - | TRBV27
CSAGGGLVSGNTIYF | TRBJ1-3 | medium-sized | TRBV29-1
CASRSPSGSTNTGELFF | TRBJ2-2 | medium-sized | TRBV12-3/TRBV12-4
CAWKQQGAGGETQYF | TRBJ2-5 | medium-sized | TRBV30
CATSRGLGQGNTIYF | TRBJ1-3 | - | TRBV15
CASSPGGPQPQHF | TRBJ1-5 | medium-sized | TRBV18
CASTRGGRDNQPQHF | TRBJ1-5 | - | TRBV19
CATSDSRTGTGAATGELFF | TRBJ2-2 | medium-sized | TRBV24-1
CASIRGISGNTIYF | TRBJ1-3 | - | TRBV12-3/TRBV12-4
CASSTGTIGRGEQFF | TRBJ2-1 | - | TRBV11-2
CASSPVPDYEQYF | TRBJ2-7 | medium-sized | TRBV27
CASSSPPVYEQFF | TRBJ2-1 | medium-sized | TRBV12-3/TRBV12-4
CASSRDRGTGELFF | TRBJ2-2 | - | TRBV6-1
CASSALPPRAGAGNTIYF | TRBJ1-3 | medium-sized | TRBV19
CASSPGTGSYNEQFF | TRBJ2-1 | medium-sized | TRBV18
CASSSLDRGRETQYF | TRBJ2-5 | medium-sized | TRBV12-3/TRBV12-4
CSAWSGLARNEQFF | TRBJ2-1 | medium-sized | TRBV20-1
CASSPKLASDEQFF | TRBJ2-1 | - | TRBV18
CASSIGGGAGANVLTF | TRBJ2-6 | medium-sized | TRBV19
CASSLSISDQPDGYTF | TRBJ1-2 | medium-sized | TRBV27
CASRTGTRDGTDTQYF | TRBJ2-3 | - | TRBV6-1
CASSYSGGGSYNSPLHF | TRBJ1-6 | medium-sized | TRBV6-5
CASSQTGTGQSNEQFF | TRBJ2-1 | medium-sized | TRBV18
CASSIDPGYPSGANVLTF | TRBJ2-6 | - | TRBV19
CASRRPQNNEQFF | TRBJ2-1 | - | TRBV27
CASSYKRLAGTYEQYF | TRBJ2-7 | medium-sized | TRBV6-5
CSAPGQVGQPQHF | TRBJ1-5 | - | TRBV20-1
CASSMYRDNQPQHF | TRBJ1-5 | - | TRBV19
CASSFGGGVGNTIYF | TRBJ1-3 | - | TRBV6-5
CASSGRTSGRRVYEQFF | TRBJ2-1 | - | TRBV6-1
CASSSGTGENNEQFF | TRBJ2-1 | medium-sized | TRBV7-6
CASSYERPSDTQYF | TRBJ2-3 | medium-sized | TRBV6-5
CASSQEGSGGTGGQPQHF | TRBJ1-5 | - | TRBV4-2
CASSIATPNTEAFF | TRBJ1-1 | - | TRBV19
CASSNTDTQYF | TRBJ2-3 | medium-sized | TRBV18
CATTPDRLTQPQHF | TRBJ1-5 | medium-sized | TRBV19
CASSYRNTEAFF | TRBJ1-1 | - | TRBV18
CATSRAVASGGVGANVLTF | TRBJ2-6 | medium-sized | TRBV15
CSAVSTGTGDGYTF | TRBJ1-2 | - | TRBV20-1
CSARQQPYTGELFF | TRBJ2-2 | medium-sized | TRBV20-1
CAWNGPEQGLNSETQYF | TRBJ2-5 | - | TRBV30
CASSVGQGNTGELFF | TRBJ2-2 | medium-sized | TRBV18
CAISESGGNQPQHF | TRBJ1-5 | medium-sized | TRBV10-3
CASSLGQGWNEQFF | TRBJ2-1 | - | TRBV12-3/TRBV12-4
CAWFRTDRETQYF | TRBJ2-5 | medium-sized | TRBV19